The subject of this entry is one T cell receptor (beta chain). The antigen is not known. A sample-barcoded 5' primer and a J-beta primer mix were used in a second PCR of about 7 to 11 cycles. All samples gave at least 2.5 million CDR3-containing paired-end reads. TCRdb ran MiXCR on the 5' RACE reads and lists one entry per CDR3 protein. The sample shows about 1.4 million distinct CDR3 sequences, approximately 60% of them seen only once. The germline CDR1 and CDR2 sequences are SNHLY and FYNNEI. CDR3 length equals 13 residues. With 4 bases removed from V and 6 bases from J, the gap between germline ends came to 12 bases. Isolated per sample were at least 7 million PBMCs. The entry originates in a study of blood T cells in healthy people across ages. General study points: No conclusive comparison of naive versus antigen-experienced cells was possible with unsorted PBMCs. Estimates of diversity drawn from one million T cells were considered underestimates.

The source of this sequence is a man aged 18 to 30 in good health. The sequenced sample consisted of blood. This chain uses TRBV2 with TRBJ1-1; D is perhaps TRBD1 (6 bases). The CDR3 DNA sequence: TGTGCCAGCAGTGTTGGACAGACCCCTGAAGCTTTCTTT. It specifies CASSVGQTPEAFF.